This T cell receptor beta chain was sequenced in a study of shared clonotypes between healthy human individuals. In the original analysis: Junction-only sequences without quality scores were provided by ImmunoSEQ, so filtering was different. Sequenced by immunoSEQ multiplex PCR; TCRdb stores in-frame clones only, minus some. V and J calls and clone size are copied from that table; D and trimming were computed from the DNA. This table has about 1,800,000 clones, over 85% appearing once. Naive CD8 cells lacked CD45RO, underwent positive selection for CCR7 and left out terminally differentiated effector memory CD45RA+ cells. J lost 2 bases, V lost 4 bases, and 5 bases had no gene match. Looked up from germline, CDR1 is SGHTS and CDR2 is YDEGEE. The CDR3 has 14 residues.

This chain connects TRBV5-8 to TRBJ2-7; 8 bases are shared with TRBD1. Sequenced material: naive CD8+ T cells sorted from blood. This sequence was found in a young man in good health. The CDR3 coding sequence is TGTGCCAGCAGCGGGGACAGGTATCCCTACGAGCAGTACTTC. Protein sequence: CASSGDRYPYEQYF.